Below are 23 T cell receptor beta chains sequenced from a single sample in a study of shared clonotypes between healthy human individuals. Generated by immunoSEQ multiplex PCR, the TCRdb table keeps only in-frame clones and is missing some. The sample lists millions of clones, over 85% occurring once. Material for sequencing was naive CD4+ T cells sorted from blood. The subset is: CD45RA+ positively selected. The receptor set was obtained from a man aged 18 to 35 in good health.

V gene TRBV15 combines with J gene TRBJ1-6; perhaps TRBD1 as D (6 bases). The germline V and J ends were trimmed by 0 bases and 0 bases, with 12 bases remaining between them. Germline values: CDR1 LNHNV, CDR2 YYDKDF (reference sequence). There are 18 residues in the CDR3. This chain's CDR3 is CATSRDQKGGSYNSPLHF. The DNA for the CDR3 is TGTGCCACCAGCAGAGATCAAAAAGGGGGCTCCTATAATTCACCCCTCCACTTT.

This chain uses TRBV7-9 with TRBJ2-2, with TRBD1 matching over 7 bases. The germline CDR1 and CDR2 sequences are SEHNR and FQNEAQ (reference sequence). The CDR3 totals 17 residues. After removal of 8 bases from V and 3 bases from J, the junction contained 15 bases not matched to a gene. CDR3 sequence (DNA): TGTGCCAGCGGCCTCGCTGGGGGCAGGGGGTACACCGGGGAGCTGTTTTTT. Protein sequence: CASGLAGGRGYTGELFF. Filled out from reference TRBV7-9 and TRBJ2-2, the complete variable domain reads DTGVSQNPRHKITKRGQNVTFRCDPISEHNRLYWYRQTLGQGPEFLTYFQNEAQLEKSRLLSDRFSAERPKGSFSTLEIQRTEQGDSAMYLCASGLAGGRGYTGELFFGEGSRLTVL.

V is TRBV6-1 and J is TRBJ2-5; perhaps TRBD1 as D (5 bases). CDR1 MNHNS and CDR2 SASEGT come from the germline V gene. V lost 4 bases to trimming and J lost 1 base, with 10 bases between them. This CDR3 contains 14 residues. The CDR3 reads CASSGQYFQETQYF. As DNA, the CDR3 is TGTGCCAGCAGTGGACAGTATTTCCAAGAGACCCAGTACTTC.

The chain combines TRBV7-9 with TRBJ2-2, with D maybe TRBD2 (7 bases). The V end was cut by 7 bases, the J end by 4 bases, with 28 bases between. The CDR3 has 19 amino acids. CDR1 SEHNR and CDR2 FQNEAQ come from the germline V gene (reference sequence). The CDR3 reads CASIKVGGVPGRGTGELFF. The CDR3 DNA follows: TGTGCCAGCATCAAAGTAGGGGGGGTACCCGGGCGAGGCACCGGGGAGCTGTTTTTT.

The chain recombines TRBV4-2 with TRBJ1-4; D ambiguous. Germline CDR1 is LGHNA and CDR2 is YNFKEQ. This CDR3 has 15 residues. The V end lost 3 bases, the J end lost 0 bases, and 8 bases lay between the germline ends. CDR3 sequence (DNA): TGTGCCAGCAGCCACGAAGCCGCAACTAATGAAAAACTGTTTTTT. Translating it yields CASSHEAATNEKLFF.

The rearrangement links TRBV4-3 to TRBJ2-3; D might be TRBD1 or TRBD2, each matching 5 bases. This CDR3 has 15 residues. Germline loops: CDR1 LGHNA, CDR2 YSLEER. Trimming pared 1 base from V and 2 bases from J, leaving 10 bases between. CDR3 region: CASSQAGRYTDTQYF. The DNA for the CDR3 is TGCGCCAGCAGCCAAGCAGGGAGATACACAGATACGCAGTATTTT.

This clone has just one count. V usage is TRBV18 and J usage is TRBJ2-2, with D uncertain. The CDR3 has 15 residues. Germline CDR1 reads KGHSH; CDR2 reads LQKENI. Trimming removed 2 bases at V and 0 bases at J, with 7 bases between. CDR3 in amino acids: CASSPGSPNTGELFF. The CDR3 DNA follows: TGTGCCAGCTCACCAGGCAGCCCGAACACCGGGGAGCTGTTTTTT.

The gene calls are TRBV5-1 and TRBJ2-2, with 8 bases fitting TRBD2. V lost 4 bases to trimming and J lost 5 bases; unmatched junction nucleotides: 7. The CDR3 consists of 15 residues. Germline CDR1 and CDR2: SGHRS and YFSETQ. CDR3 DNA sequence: TGCGCCAGCAGCAACAGCGGGAGTGGGACCGGGGAGCTGTTTTTT. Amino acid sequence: CASSNSGSGTGELFF.

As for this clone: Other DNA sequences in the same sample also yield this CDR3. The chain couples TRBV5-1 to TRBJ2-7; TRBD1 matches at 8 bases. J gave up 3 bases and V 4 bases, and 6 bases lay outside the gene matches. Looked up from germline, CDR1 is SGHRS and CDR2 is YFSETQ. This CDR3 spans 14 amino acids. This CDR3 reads CASSVGTGGYEQYF. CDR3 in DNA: TGCGCCAGCAGCGTCGGGACAGGAGGCTACGAGCAGTACTTC.

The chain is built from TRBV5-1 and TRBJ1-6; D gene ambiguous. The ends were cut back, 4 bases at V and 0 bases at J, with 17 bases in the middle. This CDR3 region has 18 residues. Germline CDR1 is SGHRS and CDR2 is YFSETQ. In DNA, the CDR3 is TGCGCCAGCAGCCCGCGGGAACAGCCTTACTCCTATAATTCACCCCTCCACTTT. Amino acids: CASSPREQPYSYNSPLHF.

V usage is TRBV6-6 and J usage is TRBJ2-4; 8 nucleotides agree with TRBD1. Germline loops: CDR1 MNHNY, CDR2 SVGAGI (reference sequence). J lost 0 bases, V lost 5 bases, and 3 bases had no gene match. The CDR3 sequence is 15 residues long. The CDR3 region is CASSPDRVAKNIQYF. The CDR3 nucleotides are TGTGCCAGCAGTCCGGACAGGGTAGCCAAAAACATTCAGTACTTC.

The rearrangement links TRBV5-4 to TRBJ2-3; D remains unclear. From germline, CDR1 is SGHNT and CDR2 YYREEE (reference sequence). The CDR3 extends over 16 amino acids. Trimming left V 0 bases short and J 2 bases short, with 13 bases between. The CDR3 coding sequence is TGTGCCAGCAGCTTGGCCGGTACATTTAACACAGATACGCAGTATTTT. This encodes CASSLAGTFNTDTQYF. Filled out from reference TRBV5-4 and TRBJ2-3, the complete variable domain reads ETGVTQSPTHLIKTRGQQVTLRCSSQSGHNTVSWYQQALGQGPQFIFQYYREEENGRGNFPPRFSGLQFPNYSSELNVNALELDDSALYLCASSLAGTFNTDTQYFGPGTRLTVL.

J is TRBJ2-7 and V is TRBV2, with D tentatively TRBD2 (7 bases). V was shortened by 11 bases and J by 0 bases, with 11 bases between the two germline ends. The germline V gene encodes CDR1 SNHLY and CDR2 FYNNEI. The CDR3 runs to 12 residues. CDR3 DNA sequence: TGTGCCTTGCGGGGGCCCTCCTACGAGCAGTACTTC. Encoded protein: CALRGPSYEQYF.

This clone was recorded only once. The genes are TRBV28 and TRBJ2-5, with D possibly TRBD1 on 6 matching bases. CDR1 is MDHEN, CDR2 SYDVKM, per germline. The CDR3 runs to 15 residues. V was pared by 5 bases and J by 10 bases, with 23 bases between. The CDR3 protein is CASSLPGVRMWDQYF. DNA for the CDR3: TGTGCCAGCAGTCTCCCAGGGGTCCGTATGTGGGACCAGTACTTC.

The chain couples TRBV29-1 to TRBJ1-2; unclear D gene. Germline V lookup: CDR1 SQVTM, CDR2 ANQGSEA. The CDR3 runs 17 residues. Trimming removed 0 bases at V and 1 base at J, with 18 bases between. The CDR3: CSVEDYGRRPINYGYTF. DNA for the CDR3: TGCAGCGTTGAAGATTATGGACGACGACCTATTAACTATGGCTACACCTTC.

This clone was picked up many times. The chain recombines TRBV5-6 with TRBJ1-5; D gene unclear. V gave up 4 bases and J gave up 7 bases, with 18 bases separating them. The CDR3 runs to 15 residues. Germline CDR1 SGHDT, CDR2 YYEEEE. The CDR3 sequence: CASSLAGGVGQPQHF. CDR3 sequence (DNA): TGTGCCAGCAGCCTCGCCGGAGGAGTGGGGCAGCCCCAGCATTTT.

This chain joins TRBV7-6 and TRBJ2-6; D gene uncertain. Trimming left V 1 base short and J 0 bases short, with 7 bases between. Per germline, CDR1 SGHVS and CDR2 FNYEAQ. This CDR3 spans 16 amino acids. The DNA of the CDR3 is TGTGCCAGCAGCTTAGATGCTCTCTCTGGGGCCAACGTCCTGACTTTC. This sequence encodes CASSLDALSGANVLTF.

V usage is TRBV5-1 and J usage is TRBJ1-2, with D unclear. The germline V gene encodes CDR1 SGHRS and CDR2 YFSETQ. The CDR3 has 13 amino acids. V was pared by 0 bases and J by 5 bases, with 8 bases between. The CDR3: CASSLAQDYGYTF. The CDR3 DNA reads TGCGCCAGCAGCTTGGCACAAGATTATGGCTACACCTTC.

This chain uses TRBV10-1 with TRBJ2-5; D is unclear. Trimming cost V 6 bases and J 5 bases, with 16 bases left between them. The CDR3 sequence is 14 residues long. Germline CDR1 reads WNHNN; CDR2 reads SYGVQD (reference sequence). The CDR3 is CASRQRLIGETQYF. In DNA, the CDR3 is TGCGCCAGCAGGCAACGTTTAATTGGGGAGACCCAGTACTTC.

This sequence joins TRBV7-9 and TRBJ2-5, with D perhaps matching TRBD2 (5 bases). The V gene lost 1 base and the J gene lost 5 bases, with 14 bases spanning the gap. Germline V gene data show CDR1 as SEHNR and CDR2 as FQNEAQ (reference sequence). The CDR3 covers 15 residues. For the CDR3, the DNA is TGTGCCAGCAGCTTAGTTTGGGTTTCGGGGGAGACCCAGTACTTC. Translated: CASSLVWVSGETQYF.

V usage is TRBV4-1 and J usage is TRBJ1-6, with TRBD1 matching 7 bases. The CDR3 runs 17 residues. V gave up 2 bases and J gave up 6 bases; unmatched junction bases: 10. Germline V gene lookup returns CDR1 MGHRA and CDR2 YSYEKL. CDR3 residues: CASSQYYRQGFNSPLHF. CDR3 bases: TGCGCCAGCAGCCAATATTATAGACAGGGTTTTAATTCACCCCTCCACTTT.

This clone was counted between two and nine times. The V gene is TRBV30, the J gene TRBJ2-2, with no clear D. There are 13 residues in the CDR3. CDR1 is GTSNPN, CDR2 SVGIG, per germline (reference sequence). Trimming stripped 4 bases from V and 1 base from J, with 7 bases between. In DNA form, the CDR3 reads TGTGCCTGGACCACAGAGAACACCGGGGAGCTGTTTTTT. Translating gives CAWTTENTGELFF.

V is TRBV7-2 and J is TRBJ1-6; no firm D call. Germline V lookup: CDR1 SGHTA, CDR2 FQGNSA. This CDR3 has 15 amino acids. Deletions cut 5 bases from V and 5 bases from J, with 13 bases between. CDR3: CASSEMTANNSPLHF. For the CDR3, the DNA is TGTGCCAGCAGCGAGATGACCGCAAATAATTCACCCCTCCACTTT.